The 2 T cell receptor beta chains below come from one sample, sequenced in a study of prognosis after radiotherapy for stage I lung cancer. It was by two-round multiplex PCR that TCR beta CDR3 was amplified from genomic DNA. Every TRBV and TRBJ gene had its own specific primer in first-round PCR. One entry per CDR3 protein, called by TCRdb with MiXCR from the multiplex PCR reads. This sample carries over 20,000 distinct CDR3 sequences, roughly 40% of them seen once, and the ten largest clones take around 57%. This sample comprised PBMCs, obtained before or after stereotactic body radiation therapy (not recorded which). These TCRs come from a donor aged 50 or older with non-small cell lung cancer.

The rearrangement joins TRBV7-2 to TRBJ2-3, with TRBD2 as a possible D gene (6 bases). Germline CDR1 SGHTA, CDR2 FQGNSA. The CDR3 runs to 16 residues. V dropped 6 bases and J dropped 0 bases, with 16 bases sitting between them. CDR3 coding DNA: TGTGCCAGCAGATCCTCGCGGGGAAGTAGCACAGATACGCAGTATTTT. Translating it yields CASRSSRGSSTDTQYF.

This clonotype has at least ten counts. The rearrangement links TRBV24-1 to TRBJ2-1, with D possibly being TRBD1 (6 bases). This CDR3 contains 14 residues. Germline V gene sequence: CDR1 KGHDR, CDR2 SFDVKD. Trimming took 4 bases from V and 7 from J, leaving 13 bases between them. This CDR3 is CATSEGQGRNEQFF. CDR3 sequence (DNA): TGTGCCACCAGTGAAGGCCAGGGGAGAAATGAGCAGTTCTTC.